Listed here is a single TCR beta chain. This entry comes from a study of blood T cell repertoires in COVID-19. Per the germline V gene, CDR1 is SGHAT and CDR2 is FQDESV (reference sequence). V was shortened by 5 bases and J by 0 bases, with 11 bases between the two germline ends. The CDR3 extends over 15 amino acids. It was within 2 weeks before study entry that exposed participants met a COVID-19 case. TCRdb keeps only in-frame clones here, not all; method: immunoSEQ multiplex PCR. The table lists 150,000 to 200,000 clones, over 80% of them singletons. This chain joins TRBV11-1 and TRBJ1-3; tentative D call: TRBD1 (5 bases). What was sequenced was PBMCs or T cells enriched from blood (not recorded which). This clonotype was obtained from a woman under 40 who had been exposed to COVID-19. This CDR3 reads CASSRGSNSGNTIYF. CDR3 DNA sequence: TGTGCCAGCAGCCGGGGGTCCAACTCTGGAAACACCATATATTTT.